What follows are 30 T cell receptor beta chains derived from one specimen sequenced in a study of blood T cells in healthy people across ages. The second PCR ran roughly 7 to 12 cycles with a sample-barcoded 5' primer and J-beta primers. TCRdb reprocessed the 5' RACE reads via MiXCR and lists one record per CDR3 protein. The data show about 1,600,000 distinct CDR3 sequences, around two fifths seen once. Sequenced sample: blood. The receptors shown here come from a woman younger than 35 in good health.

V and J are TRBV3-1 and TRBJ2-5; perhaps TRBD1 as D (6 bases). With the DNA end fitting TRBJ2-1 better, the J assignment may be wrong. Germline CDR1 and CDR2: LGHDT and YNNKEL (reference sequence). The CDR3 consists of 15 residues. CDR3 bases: TGTGCCAGCAGCCATCCCCGGACAGATCAAGAGACCCAGTTCTTC. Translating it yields CASSHPRTDQETQFF.

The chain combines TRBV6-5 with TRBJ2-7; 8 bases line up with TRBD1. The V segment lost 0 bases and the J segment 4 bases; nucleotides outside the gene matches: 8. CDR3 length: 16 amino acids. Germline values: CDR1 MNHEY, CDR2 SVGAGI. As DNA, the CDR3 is TGTGCCAGCAGTTACTCGGACAGGGCCCTCCATTACGAGCAGTACTTC. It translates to CASSYSDRALHYEQYF.

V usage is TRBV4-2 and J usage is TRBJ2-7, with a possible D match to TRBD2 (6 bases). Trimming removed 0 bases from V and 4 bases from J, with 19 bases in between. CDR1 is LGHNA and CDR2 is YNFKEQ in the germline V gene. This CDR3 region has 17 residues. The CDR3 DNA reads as TGTGCCAGCAGCCAAGAGCTTGGTCTAGCGTTGGGGTACGAGCAGTACTTC. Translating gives CASSQELGLALGYEQYF.

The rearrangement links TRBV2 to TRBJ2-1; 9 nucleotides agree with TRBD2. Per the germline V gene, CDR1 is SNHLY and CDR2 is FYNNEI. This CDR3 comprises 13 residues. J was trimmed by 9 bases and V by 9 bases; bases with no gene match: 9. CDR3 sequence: CARPRAAGGEQFF. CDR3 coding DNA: TGTGCCAGGCCCCGGGCAGCGGGGGGTGAGCAGTTCTTC.

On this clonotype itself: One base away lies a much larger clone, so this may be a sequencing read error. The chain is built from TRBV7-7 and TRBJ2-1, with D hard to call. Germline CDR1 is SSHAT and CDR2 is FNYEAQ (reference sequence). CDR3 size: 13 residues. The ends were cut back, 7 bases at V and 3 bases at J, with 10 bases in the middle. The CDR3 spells CASIFRDYNEQFF. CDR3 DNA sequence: TGTGCCAGCATCTTTAGGGACTACAATGAGCAGTTCTTC.

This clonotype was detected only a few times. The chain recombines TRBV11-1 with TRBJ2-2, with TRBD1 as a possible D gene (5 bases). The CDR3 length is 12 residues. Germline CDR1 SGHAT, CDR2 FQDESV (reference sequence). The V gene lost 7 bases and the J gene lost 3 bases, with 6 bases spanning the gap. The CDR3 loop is CASKGDTGELFF. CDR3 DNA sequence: TGTGCCAGCAAAGGGGACACCGGGGAGCTGTTTTTT.

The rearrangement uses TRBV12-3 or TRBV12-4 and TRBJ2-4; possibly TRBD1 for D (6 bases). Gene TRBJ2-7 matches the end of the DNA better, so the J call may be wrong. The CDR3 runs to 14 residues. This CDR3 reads CASSPRGSTYEQYF. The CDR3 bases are TGTGCCAGCAGCCCTAGGGGGTCCACATACGAGCAGTACTTC.

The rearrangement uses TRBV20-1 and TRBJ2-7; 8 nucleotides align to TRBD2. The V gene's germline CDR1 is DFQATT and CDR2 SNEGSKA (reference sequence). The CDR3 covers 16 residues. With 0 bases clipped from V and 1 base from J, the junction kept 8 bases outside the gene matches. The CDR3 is CSARDKGGRRSYEQYF. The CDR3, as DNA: TGCAGTGCTAGAGATAAGGGCGGGAGGAGGTCCTACGAGCAGTACTTC.

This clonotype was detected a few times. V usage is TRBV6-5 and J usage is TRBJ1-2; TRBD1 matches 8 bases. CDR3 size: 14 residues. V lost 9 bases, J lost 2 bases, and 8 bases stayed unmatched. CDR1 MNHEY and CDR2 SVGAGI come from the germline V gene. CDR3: CASGRTGINYGYTF. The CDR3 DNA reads TGTGCCAGTGGGCGGACAGGGATCAACTATGGCTACACCTTC.

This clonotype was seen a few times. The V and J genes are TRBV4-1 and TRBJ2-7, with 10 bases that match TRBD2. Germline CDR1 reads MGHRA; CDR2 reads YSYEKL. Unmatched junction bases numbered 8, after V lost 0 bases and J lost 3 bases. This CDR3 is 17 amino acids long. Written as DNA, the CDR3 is TGCGCCAGCAGCCAAGAGGCCCAGCGGGGGGGCCTCTACGAGCAGTACTTC. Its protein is CASSQEAQRGGLYEQYF.

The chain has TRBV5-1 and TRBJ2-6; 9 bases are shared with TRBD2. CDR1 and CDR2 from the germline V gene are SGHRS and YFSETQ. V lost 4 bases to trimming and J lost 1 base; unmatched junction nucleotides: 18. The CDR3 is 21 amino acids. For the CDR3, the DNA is TGCGCCAGCAGCCCTCGTTCTAGCGGGGTGTTTTCCGGATCTGGGGCCAACGTCCTGACTTTC. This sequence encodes CASSPRSSGVFSGSGANVLTF.

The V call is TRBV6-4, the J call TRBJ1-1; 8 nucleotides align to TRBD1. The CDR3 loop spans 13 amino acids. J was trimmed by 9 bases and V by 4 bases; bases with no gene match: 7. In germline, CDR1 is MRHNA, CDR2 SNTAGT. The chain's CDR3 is CASSVGTGGQAFF. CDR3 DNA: TGTGCCAGCAGTGTCGGGACAGGAGGTCAAGCTTTCTTT.

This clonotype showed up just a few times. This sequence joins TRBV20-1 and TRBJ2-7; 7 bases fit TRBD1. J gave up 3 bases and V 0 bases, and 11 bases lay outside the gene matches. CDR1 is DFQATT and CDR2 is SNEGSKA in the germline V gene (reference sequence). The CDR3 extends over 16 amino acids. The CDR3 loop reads CSARDRDSLSLYEQYF. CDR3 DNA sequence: TGCAGTGCTAGAGATCGGGACAGCCTTAGCCTCTACGAGCAGTACTTC.

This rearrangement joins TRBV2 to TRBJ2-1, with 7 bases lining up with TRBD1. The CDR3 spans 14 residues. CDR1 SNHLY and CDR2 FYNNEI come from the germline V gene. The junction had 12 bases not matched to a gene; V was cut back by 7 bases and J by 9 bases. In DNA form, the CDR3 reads TGTGCCAGCATGAGGCCGGGACAGTCCCGTGAGCAGTTCTTC. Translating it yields CASMRPGQSREQFF. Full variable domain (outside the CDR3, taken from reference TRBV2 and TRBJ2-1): EPEVTQTPSHQVTQMGQEVILRCVPISNHLYFYWYRQILGQKVEFLVSFYNNEISEKSEIFDDQFSVERPDGSNFTLKIRSTKLEDSAMYFCASMRPGQSREQFFGPGTRLTVL.

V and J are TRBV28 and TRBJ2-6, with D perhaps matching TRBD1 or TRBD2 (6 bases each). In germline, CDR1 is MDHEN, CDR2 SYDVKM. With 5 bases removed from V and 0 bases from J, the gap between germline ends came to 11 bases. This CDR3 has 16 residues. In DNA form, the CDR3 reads TGTGCCAGCAGTGGGGGGCTAGGCTCTGGGGCCAACGTCCTGACTTTC. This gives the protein CASSGGLGSGANVLTF. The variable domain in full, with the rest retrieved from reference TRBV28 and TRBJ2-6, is DVKVTQSSRYLVKRTGEKVFLECVQDMDHENMFWYRQDPGLGLRLIYFSYDVKMKEKGDIPEGYSVSREKKERFSLILESASTNQTSMYLCASSGGLGSGANVLTFGAGSRLTVL.

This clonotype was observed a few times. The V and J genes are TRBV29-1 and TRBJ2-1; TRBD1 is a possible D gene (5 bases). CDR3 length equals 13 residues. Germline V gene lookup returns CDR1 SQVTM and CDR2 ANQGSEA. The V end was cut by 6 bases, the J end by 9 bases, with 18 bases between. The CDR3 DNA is TGCAGCGTGAGTGAAGTAGGCCAGGGTGAGCAGTTCTTC. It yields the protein CSVSEVGQGEQFF.

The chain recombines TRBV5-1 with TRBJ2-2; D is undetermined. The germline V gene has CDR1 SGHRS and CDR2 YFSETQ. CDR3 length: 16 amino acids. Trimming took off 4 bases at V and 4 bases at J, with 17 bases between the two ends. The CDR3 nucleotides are TGCGCCAGCAGCCCGAAAGGACGGAGACCCACCGGGGAGCTGTTTTTT. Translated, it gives CASSPKGRRPTGELFF.

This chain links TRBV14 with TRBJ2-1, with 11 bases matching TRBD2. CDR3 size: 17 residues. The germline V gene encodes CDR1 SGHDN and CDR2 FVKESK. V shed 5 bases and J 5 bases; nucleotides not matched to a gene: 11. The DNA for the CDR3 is TGTGCCAGCAGCGCGGGAGCGGGACTAGCGGTAAACAATGAGCAGTTCTTC. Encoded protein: CASSAGAGLAVNNEQFF.

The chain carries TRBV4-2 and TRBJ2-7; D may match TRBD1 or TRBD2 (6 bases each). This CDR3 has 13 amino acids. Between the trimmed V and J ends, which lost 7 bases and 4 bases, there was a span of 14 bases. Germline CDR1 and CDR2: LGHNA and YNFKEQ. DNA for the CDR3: TGTGCCAGCACACAGGGACGGGGGTACGAGCAGTACTTC. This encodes CASTQGRGYEQYF.

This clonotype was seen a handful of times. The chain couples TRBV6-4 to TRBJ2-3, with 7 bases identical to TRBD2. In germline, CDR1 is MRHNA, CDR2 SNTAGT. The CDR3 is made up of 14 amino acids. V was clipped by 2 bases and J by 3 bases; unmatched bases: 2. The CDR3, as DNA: TGTGCCAGCAGTGACATACTAGCGACAGATACGCAGTATTTT. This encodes CASSDILATDTQYF.

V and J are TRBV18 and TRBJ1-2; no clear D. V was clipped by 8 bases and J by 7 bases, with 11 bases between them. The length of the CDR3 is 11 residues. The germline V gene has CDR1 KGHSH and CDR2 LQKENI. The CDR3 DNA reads TGTGCCAGCGGGAGACTGGCTGGCTACACCTTC. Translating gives CASGRLAGYTF.

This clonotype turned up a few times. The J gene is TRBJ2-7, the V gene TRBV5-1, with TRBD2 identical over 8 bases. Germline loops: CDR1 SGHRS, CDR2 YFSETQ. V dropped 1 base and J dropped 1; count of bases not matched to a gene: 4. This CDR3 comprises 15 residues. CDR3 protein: CASSLTSGESYEQYF. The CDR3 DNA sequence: TGCGCCAGCAGCTTGACTAGCGGAGAGTCCTACGAGCAGTACTTC.

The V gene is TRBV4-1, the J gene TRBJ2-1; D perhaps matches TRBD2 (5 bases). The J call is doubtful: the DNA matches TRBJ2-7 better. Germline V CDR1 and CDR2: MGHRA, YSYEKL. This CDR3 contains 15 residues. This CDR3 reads CASSQDIGDYNEQYF. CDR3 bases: TGCGCCAGCAGCCAAGACATTGGAGACTACAATGAGCAGTACTTC.

The CDR3 DNA follows: TGTGCCAGCAGTGAACCGTCGAAGCAGAGAAGCACAGATACGCAGTATTTT. It yields the protein CASSEPSKQRSTDTQYF. The chain combines TRBV2 with TRBJ2-3; D uncertain. The germline V gene has CDR1 SNHLY and CDR2 FYNNEI. There are 17 residues in the CDR3. The V and J ends lost 2 bases and 0 bases respectively, with 15 bases between them.

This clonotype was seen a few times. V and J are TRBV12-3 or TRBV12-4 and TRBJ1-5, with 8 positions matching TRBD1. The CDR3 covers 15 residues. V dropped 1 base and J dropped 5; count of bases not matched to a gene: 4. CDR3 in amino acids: CASSLGLQGDQPQHF. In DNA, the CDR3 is TGTGCCAGCAGTTTAGGTTTACAGGGGGATCAGCCCCAGCATTTT.

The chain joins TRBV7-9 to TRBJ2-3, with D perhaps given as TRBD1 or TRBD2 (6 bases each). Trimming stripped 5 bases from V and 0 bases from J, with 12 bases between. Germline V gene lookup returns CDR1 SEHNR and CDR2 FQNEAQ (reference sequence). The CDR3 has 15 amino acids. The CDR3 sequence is CASSPEGGSTDTQYF. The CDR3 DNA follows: TGTGCCAGCAGCCCGGAGGGGGGTAGCACAGATACGCAGTATTTT.

CDR3 coding DNA: TGTGCCAGCAGCTCCAGACAGGGGGTCTCTACCGAGCAGTACTTC. Translating it yields CASSSRQGVSTEQYF. The chain has TRBV28 and TRBJ2-7; TRBD1 agrees at 9 bases. This CDR3 contains 15 residues. The V gene's germline CDR1 is MDHEN and CDR2 SYDVKM. Trimming removed 6 bases from V and 6 bases from J; junction bases left unmatched: 12.

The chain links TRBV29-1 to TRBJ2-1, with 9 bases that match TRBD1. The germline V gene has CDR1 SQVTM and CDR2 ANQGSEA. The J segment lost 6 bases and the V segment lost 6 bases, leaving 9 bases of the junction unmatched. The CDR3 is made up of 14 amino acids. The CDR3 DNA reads TGCAGCGTCCACAGGGGGACAGGGTTCAATGAGCAGTTCTTC. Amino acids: CSVHRGTGFNEQFF.

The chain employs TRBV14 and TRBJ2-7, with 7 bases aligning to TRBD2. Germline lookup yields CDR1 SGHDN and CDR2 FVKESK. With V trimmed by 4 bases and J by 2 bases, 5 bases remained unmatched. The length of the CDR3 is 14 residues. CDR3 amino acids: CASSPSGLTYEQYF. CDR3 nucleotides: TGTGCCAGCAGCCCTAGCGGACTAACCTACGAGCAGTACTTC.

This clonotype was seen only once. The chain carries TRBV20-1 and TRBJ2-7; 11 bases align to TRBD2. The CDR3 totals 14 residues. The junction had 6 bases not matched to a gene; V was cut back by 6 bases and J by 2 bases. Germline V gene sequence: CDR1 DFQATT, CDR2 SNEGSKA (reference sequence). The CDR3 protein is CSAATSGSTYEQYF. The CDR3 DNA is TGCAGTGCGGCAACTAGCGGGAGTACCTACGAGCAGTACTTC.